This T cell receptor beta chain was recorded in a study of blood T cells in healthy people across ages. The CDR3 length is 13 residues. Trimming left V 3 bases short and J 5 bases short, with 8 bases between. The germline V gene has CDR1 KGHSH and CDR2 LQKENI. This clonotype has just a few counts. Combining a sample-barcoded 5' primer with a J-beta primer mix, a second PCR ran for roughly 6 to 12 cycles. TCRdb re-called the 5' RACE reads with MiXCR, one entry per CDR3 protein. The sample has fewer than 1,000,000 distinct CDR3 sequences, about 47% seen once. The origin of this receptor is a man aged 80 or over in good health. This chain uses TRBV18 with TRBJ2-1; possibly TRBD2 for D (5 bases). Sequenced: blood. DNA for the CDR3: TGTGCCAGCTCACCCGGCGGGCACAATGAGCAGTTCTTC. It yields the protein CASSPGGHNEQFF.